What follows describes a single T cell receptor beta chain. The antigen remains undetermined. The PCR made use of 60 Vbeta and 13 Jbeta primers. This table comes from immunoSEQ multiplex PCR, and its TCRdb copy is limited to in-frame clones, with some not included. The sample consists of 95,000 to 100,000 clones, roughly 85% of them appearing once. V gave up 1 base and J gave up 5 bases; unmatched junction bases: 9. The CDR3 sequence is 17 residues long. Germline-derived CDR1 and CDR2 are MDHEN and SYDVKM. The data are from a study of cytomegalovirus exposure and HLA in healthy donors. Study-wide background: In an early release, HLA-typed donors contributed 80 million to 95 million unique TCR sequences. Of several hundred genotyped donors, more than 75% grouped in the Caucasian-associated ancestry cluster.

Notes on the study in general: Certain indistinguishable V segments, among them TRBV6-2 and TRBV6-3, were excluded. As a later analysis revealed, most CMV-associated TCR beta chains appeared HLA-restricted.

The chain uses TRBV28 and TRBJ1-5; 9 bases match TRBD1. The receptor's source is a man in his thirties or forties in good health and CMV-seronegative. Sequencing was done on a sample of PBMCs. CDR3 DNA: TGTGCCAGCAGTTTATATGTTGGACAGGGGAGGGATCAGCCCCAGCATTTT. It specifies CASSLYVGQGRDQPQHF.